Below, 11 T cell receptor beta chains from the same sample are listed, as sequenced in a study of blood T cell repertoires in COVID-19. Generated by immunoSEQ multiplex PCR, the TCRdb table keeps only in-frame clones and is missing some. The top ten clones hold roughly 4% of a sample with 300,000 to 400,000 clones, 86% of them seen once. The material sequenced was PBMCs or T cells enriched from blood (not recorded which). The receptors were sampled from a middle-aged woman with acute COVID-19.

The chain is built from TRBV7-9 and TRBJ2-7, with 7 bases aligning to TRBD1. Germline CDR1 and CDR2: SEHNR and FQNEAQ (reference sequence). Trimming cost V 5 bases and J 5 bases; bases outside gene matches: 12. The CDR3 contains 15 residues. DNA for the CDR3: TGTGCCAGCAGCATAAGGGACAGCTATCCGGACGAGCAGTACTTC. This gives the protein CASSIRDSYPDEQYF.

V is TRBV9 and J is TRBJ2-1; no reliable D call. The germline V gene encodes CDR1 SGDLS and CDR2 YYNGEE. V gave up 0 bases and J gave up 0 bases, with 13 bases separating them. The CDR3 contains 17 residues. The CDR3 DNA follows: TGTGCCAGCAGCGTAGCTCGAGGCCAGTCCTCCTACAATGAGCAGTTCTTC. Translating gives CASSVARGQSSYNEQFF.

The chain carries TRBV10-3 and TRBJ2-5; 7 bases map to TRBD1. The V segment lost 6 bases and the J segment 1 base; nucleotides outside the gene matches: 8. This CDR3 spans 15 amino acids. CDR1 and CDR2 (germline): ENHRY, SYGVKD. The CDR3 sequence is CAISDRAKAQETQYF. The CDR3 DNA reads TGTGCCATCAGCGACAGGGCTAAAGCCCAAGAGACCCAGTACTTC.

The table lists this clone with a few counts. This CDR3 is also generated by other DNA sequences in the sample. V and J are TRBV10-3 and TRBJ1-2; TRBD1 matches 11 bases. This CDR3 region has 15 residues. J gave up 2 bases and V 4 bases, and 3 bases lay outside the gene matches. Germline V gene sequence: CDR1 ENHRY, CDR2 SYGVKD. The CDR3 coding sequence is TGTGCCATCAGTGGGGGACAGGGGGAGAACTATGGCTACACCTTC. Its translation: CAISGGQGENYGYTF.

This chain uses TRBV5-4 with TRBJ2-5, with D possibly being TRBD1 (6 bases). The germline V and J ends were trimmed by 3 bases and 2 bases, with 14 bases remaining between them. Looked up from germline, CDR1 is SGHNT and CDR2 is YYREEE (reference sequence). This CDR3 region has 15 residues. The CDR3 DNA is TGTGCCAGCAGCTCGTACAACAGGGAACAAGAGACCCAGTACTTC. Protein: CASSSYNREQETQYF.

This chain uses TRBV9 with TRBJ2-2; D not certain. The CDR3 has 15 amino acids. Germline CDR1 SGDLS, CDR2 YYNGEE. With 4 bases removed from V and 3 bases from J, the gap between germline ends came to 13 bases. The CDR3 DNA is TGTGCCAGCAGCCGTACCGGGTCCTACACCGGGGAGCTGTTTTTT. This gives the protein CASSRTGSYTGELFF. The whole variable domain, remainder taken from reference TRBV9 and TRBJ2-2, is DSGVTQTPKHLITATGQRVTLRCSPRSGDLSVYWYQQSLDQGLQFLIQYYNGEERAKGNILERFSAQQFPDLHSELNLSSLELGDSALYFCASSRTGSYTGELFFGEGSRLTVL.

J is TRBJ2-1 and V is TRBV28; no definite D call. The V gene's germline CDR1 is MDHEN and CDR2 SYDVKM. The CDR3 extends over 14 amino acids. V was clipped by 2 bases and J by 0 bases, with 5 bases between them. This chain's CDR3 is CASSLLGSYNEQFF. The CDR3 coding sequence is TGTGCCAGCAGTTTACTAGGCTCCTACAATGAGCAGTTCTTC. The full variable domain, rest sourced from reference TRBV28 and TRBJ2-1, is DVKVTQSSRYLVKRTGEKVFLECVQDMDHENMFWYRQDPGLGLRLIYFSYDVKMKEKGDIPEGYSVSREKKERFSLILESASTNQTSMYLCASSLLGSYNEQFFGPGTRLTVL.

V gene TRBV5-4 combines with J gene TRBJ2-1; D is unclear. Deletions cut 1 base from V and 2 bases from J, with 7 bases between. The germline V gene has CDR1 SGHNT and CDR2 YYREEE (reference sequence). The CDR3 is made up of 14 amino acids. CDR3 in amino acids: CASSLRETYNEQFF. CDR3 DNA sequence: TGTGCCAGCAGCTTGCGAGAAACCTACAATGAGCAGTTCTTC.

V and J are TRBV7-2 and TRBJ1-6; no clear D gene. The V end lost 3 bases, the J end lost 6 bases, and 6 bases lay between the germline ends. The CDR3 has 13 amino acids. From germline, CDR1 is SGHTA and CDR2 FQGNSA. DNA for the CDR3: TGTGCCAGCAGCTTTGGCCCTAATTCACCCCTCCACTTT. Translation: CASSFGPNSPLHF.

The genes are TRBV11-2 and TRBJ1-1, with a tentative D call TRBD1 (6 bases). V gave up 4 bases and J gave up 4 bases, with 16 bases separating them. CDR3 length: 15 amino acids. CDR1 is SGHAT and CDR2 is FQNNGV in the germline V gene. The CDR3 sequence is CASSSKGTYGTEAFF. Written as DNA, the CDR3 is TGTGCCAGCAGCTCAAAAGGGACATATGGCACTGAAGCTTTCTTT.

The chain uses TRBV7-2 and TRBJ2-5; TRBD1 agrees at 7 bases. Germline loops: CDR1 SGHTA, CDR2 FQGNSA. CDR3 length equals 17 residues. After removal of 2 bases from V and 4 bases from J, the junction contained 13 bases not matched to a gene. In DNA form, the CDR3 reads TGTGCCAGCAGCTTATCCGGGACAGCTACAAGGGGAGAGACCCAGTACTTC. This encodes CASSLSGTATRGETQYF. Based on the CDR3 plus reference TRBV7-2 and TRBJ2-5, the full variable domain is GAGVSQSPSNKVTEKGKDVELRCDPISGHTALYWYRQSLGQGLEFLIYFQGNSAPDKSGLPSDRFSAERTGGSVSTLTIQRTQQEDSAVYLCASSLSGTATRGETQYFGPGTRLLVL.